Shown below are 14 T cell receptor beta chains from a single sample sequenced in a study of CD8 T cells in Susac syndrome. Random hexamers were used to reverse transcribe about 0.5 to 1 ug of RNA. MiXCR was run by TCRdb on the immunoSEQ multiplex PCR reads, yielding one entry per CDR3 protein. Found here are fewer than 85,000 distinct CDR3 sequences, about 95% of them singletons; the top ten hold more than 0.45%. Sequenced input: CD8+ T cells from PBMCs. The receptors here all came from a human donor with Susac syndrome.

The rearrangement uses TRBV7-9 and TRBJ2-6, with 9 bases that match TRBD1. Germline loops: CDR1 SEHNR, CDR2 FQNEAQ (reference sequence). This CDR3 region has 17 residues. J was trimmed by 2 bases and V by 3 bases; bases with no gene match: 5. CDR3 DNA sequence: TGTGCCAGCAGCTTCGGACAGGGGATGACTGGGGCCAACGTCCTGACTTTC. Translated: CASSFGQGMTGANVLTF.

This sequence joins TRBV27 and TRBJ2-7, with D perhaps TRBD2 (6 bases). Trimming took off 8 bases at V and 2 bases at J, with 13 bases between the two ends. Germline CDR1 and CDR2: MNHEY and SMNVEV (reference sequence). The CDR3 runs to 13 residues. The CDR3 region has the DNA TGTGCCAGCTGGGGGACTTCCCCCTACGAGCAGTACTTC. Translation gives CASWGTSPYEQYF.

The rearrangement links TRBV7-9 to TRBJ2-7; D may match TRBD1 or TRBD2 (5 bases each). Germline lookup yields CDR1 SEHNR and CDR2 FQNEAQ (reference sequence). The CDR3 totals 14 residues. V was clipped by 2 bases and J by 3 bases, with 11 bases between them. The CDR3 bases are TGTGCCAGCAGCTTATCAGGGACCCACTACGAGCAGTACTTC. Translating it yields CASSLSGTHYEQYF.

The chain uses TRBV4-1 and TRBJ2-3, with a tentative D call TRBD2 (6 bases). Germline V gene lookup returns CDR1 MGHRA and CDR2 YSYEKL. Trimming shortened V by 0 bases and J by 2 bases, and 15 bases separated the two germline ends. The CDR3 runs 17 residues. The CDR3 sequence is CASSQDGGTDFTDTQYF. The CDR3 DNA reads TGCGCCAGCAGCCAAGATGGAGGGACCGACTTCACAGATACGCAGTATTTT.

CDR3 protein: CASSLESYEQYF. The CDR3 nucleotides are TGTGCCAGCAGCTTAGAGTCCTACGAGCAGTACTTC. The chain joins TRBV7-9 to TRBJ2-7; D is ambiguous. This CDR3 is built from 12 residues. V lost 1 base to trimming and J lost 1 base, with 2 bases between them. CDR1 is SEHNR and CDR2 is FQNEAQ in the germline V gene (reference sequence). The variable domain in full, with the rest retrieved from reference TRBV7-9 and TRBJ2-7, is DTGVSQNPRHKITKRGQNVTFRCDPISEHNRLYWYRQTLGQGPEFLTYFQNEAQLEKSRLLSDRFSAERPKGSFSTLEIQRTEQGDSAMYLCASSLESYEQYFGPGTRLTVT.

This sequence joins TRBV30 and TRBJ2-1, with D hard to call. V gave up 2 bases and J gave up 8 bases, with 7 bases separating them. The CDR3 is made up of 11 amino acids. Germline-derived CDR1 and CDR2 are GTSNPN and SVGIG (reference sequence). CDR3 residues: CAWSLGDEQFF. CDR3 sequence (DNA): TGTGCCTGGAGTCTCGGAGATGAGCAGTTCTTC.

The chain carries TRBV3-1 and TRBJ1-2; D is perhaps TRBD1 (5 bases). This CDR3 region has 14 residues. Trimming pared 4 bases from V and 3 bases from J, leaving 12 bases between. Germline CDR1 reads LGHDT; CDR2 reads YNNKEL (reference sequence). CDR3 in DNA: TGTGCCAGCAGCCCTGGGGACGGACACTATGGCTACACCTTC. This codes for CASSPGDGHYGYTF.

The chain combines TRBV20-1 with TRBJ2-1; D is uncertain. Trimming took off 4 bases at V and 5 bases at J, with 3 bases between the two ends. The CDR3 covers 10 residues. Germline CDR1 is DFQATT and CDR2 is SNEGSKA (reference sequence). The CDR3 DNA is TGCAGTGCTACGGACAATGAGCAGTTCTTC. Protein: CSATDNEQFF.

This chain uses TRBV20-1 with TRBJ2-1; 7 bases are a match to TRBD2. The CDR3 length is 17 residues. V dropped 0 bases and J dropped 5; count of bases not matched to a gene: 13. Germline V gene sequence: CDR1 DFQATT, CDR2 SNEGSKA (reference sequence). The CDR3 coding sequence is TGCAGTGCTAGAGAGCCCTTTTCGGGGAGGGCCAACAATGAGCAGTTCTTC. Its translation: CSAREPFSGRANNEQFF.

The chain carries TRBV6-5 and TRBJ2-1, with 7 bases identical to TRBD1. The length of the CDR3 is 14 residues. Germline trimming cut 2 bases from V and 7 bases from J; bases unmatched to any gene: 5. Per the germline V gene, CDR1 is MNHEY and CDR2 is SVGAGI. CDR3 in DNA: TGTGCCAGCAGTTACGGGACAGCGCTGAATGAGCAGTTCTTC. It yields the protein CASSYGTALNEQFF.

V gene TRBV7-6 combines with J gene TRBJ1-5, with 8 bases aligning to TRBD1. Germline loops: CDR1 SGHVS, CDR2 FNYEAQ. The V and J ends lost 5 bases and 0 bases, in that order; junction bases with no gene match: 6. The CDR3 is 16 amino acids. As DNA, the CDR3 is TGTGCCAGCAGCGCATACGGGACAGGTAGCAATCAGCCCCAGCATTTT. This codes for CASSAYGTGSNQPQHF.

This chain links TRBV6-5 with TRBJ2-1, with D unresolved. V lost 7 bases to trimming and J lost 8 bases, with 9 bases between them. From germline, CDR1 is MNHEY and CDR2 SVGAGI. This CDR3 contains 11 residues. The CDR3 loop reads CASTSTDEQFF. The CDR3 bases are TGTGCCAGCACATCCACCGATGAGCAGTTCTTC.

The sample holds one count of this clonotype. This sequence joins TRBV5-6 and TRBJ1-1; D may be TRBD1 (5 bases). This CDR3 is 13 amino acids long. Trimming took off 2 bases at V and 6 bases at J, with 11 bases between the two ends. Germline V gene sequence: CDR1 SGHDT, CDR2 YYEEEE. The CDR3 DNA sequence: TGTGCCAGCAGCTTCGGGGGGATCGCTGAAGCTTTCTTT. Protein product: CASSFGGIAEAFF.

This clonotype occurred a few times. The CDR3 loop reads CASSLRSSYEQYF. The CDR3, as DNA: TGTGCCAGCAGCTTGCGGTCGTCCTACGAGCAGTACTTC. The V gene is TRBV5-6, the J gene TRBJ2-7; D not resolved. Germline V gene data show CDR1 as SGHDT and CDR2 as YYEEEE. V was pared by 1 base and J by 1 base, with 6 bases between. The CDR3 runs 13 residues. Filled out from reference TRBV5-6 and TRBJ2-7, the complete variable domain reads DAGVTQSPTHLIKTRGQQVTLRCSPKSGHDTVSWYQQALGQGPQFIFQYYEEEERQRGNFPDRFSGHQFPNYSSELNVNALLLGDSALYLCASSLRSSYEQYFGPGTRLTVT.